One sample yielded the 10 T cell receptor beta chains listed below, sequenced in a study of T cell repertoires in cytomegalovirus infection. Their cognate antigens are unknown. TCRdb reprocessed the reads via MiXCR and lists one record per CDR3 protein. The sample has roughly 170,000 distinct CDR3 sequences, about 20% seen once; the top ten hold about 25%. Here the sequenced sample was CD8+ T cells from cultured PBMCs, taken from culture after CMV antigen stimulation. Receptors were obtained from a human donor in good health (CMV status not recorded). Some clones in this sample may be carry-over from other donors' samples.

The chain couples TRBV27 to TRBJ2-2; 8 positions agree with TRBD1. Trimming at V came to 3 bases and at J to 4 bases, leaving 7 bases not matched to a gene. Germline lookup yields CDR1 MNHEY and CDR2 SMNVEV (reference sequence). The CDR3 loop spans 16 amino acids. Here the CDR3 reads CASSFPDRVGTGELFF. The CDR3 region has the DNA TGTGCCAGCAGTTTCCCGGACAGGGTTGGCACCGGGGAGCTGTTTTTT.

This chain uses TRBV7-8 with TRBJ2-7; 7 bases are a match to TRBD2. The trim removed 4 bases at V and 2 bases at J, leaving 14 bases unmatched. The CDR3 extends over 17 amino acids. The germline V gene encodes CDR1 SGHVS and CDR2 FQNEAQ. Here the CDR3 DNA reads TGTGCCAGCAGCTCCCTGCCAACCGGGACTATAACCTACGAGCAGTACTTC. Amino acids: CASSSLPTGTITYEQYF.

The chain has TRBV5-6 and TRBJ1-6; 9 nucleotides agree with TRBD1. This CDR3 region has 15 residues. Germline V gene data show CDR1 as SGHDT and CDR2 as YYEEEE. J was trimmed by 10 bases and V by 2 bases; bases with no gene match: 7. The CDR3 nucleotides are TGTGCCAGCAGCTTATCCGGGACAGGGCTCTCACCCCTCCACTTT. Its translation: CASSLSGTGLSPLHF.

The chain employs TRBV7-2 and TRBJ2-7; possibly TRBD2 for D (6 bases). V lost 5 bases, J lost 0 bases, and 14 bases lay in between. The CDR3 loop spans 15 amino acids. The germline V gene encodes CDR1 SGHTA and CDR2 FQGNSA. In DNA form, the CDR3 reads TGTGCCAGCAGCCCAAGCGGGCGGAACTCCTACGAGCAGTACTTC. Amino acids: CASSPSGRNSYEQYF.

This clonotype was counted a few times. The J gene is TRBJ2-7, the V gene TRBV11-2; 10 bases map to TRBD2. V lost 4 bases to trimming and J lost 0 bases; unmatched junction nucleotides: 3. This CDR3 is 15 amino acids long. Germline V lookup: CDR1 SGHAT, CDR2 FQNNGV. The CDR3 nucleotides read TGTGCCAGCAGCTCGGGACTAGCGTACTCCTACGAGCAGTACTTC. This sequence encodes CASSSGLAYSYEQYF.

This clonotype was recorded many times. The chain recombines TRBV7-9 with TRBJ2-3; D is ambiguous. Germline CDR1 and CDR2: SEHNR and FQNEAQ (reference sequence). Trimming stripped 5 bases from V and 3 bases from J, with 15 bases between. The CDR3 length is 15 residues. DNA of the CDR3: TGTGCCAGCAGCCCCCCTCCGGGCGAGACAGATACGCAGTATTTT. It translates to CASSPPPGETDTQYF.

The gene calls are TRBV9 and TRBJ2-1; the D gene is possibly TRBD2 (5 bases). Trimming took off 3 bases at V and 7 bases at J, with 11 bases between the two ends. CDR3 length equals 13 residues. Germline V gives CDR1 SGDLS, CDR2 YYNGEE. The CDR3 nucleotides are TGTGCCAGCAGCGGCCGGGAAATTAATGAGCAGTTCTTC. It is translated as CASSGREINEQFF.

V gene TRBV7-2 combines with J gene TRBJ2-7; D gene uncertain. The CDR3 totals 13 residues. V shed 2 bases and J shed 3 bases, with 8 bases lying between them. Germline V gives CDR1 SGHTA, CDR2 FQGNSA. The CDR3 bases are TGTGCCAGCAGCTTAAGGCGGTACTACGAGCAGTACTTC. Its translation is CASSLRRYYEQYF.

V and J are TRBV9 and TRBJ1-1, with D hard to call. Between the trimmed V and J ends, which lost 2 bases and 0 bases, there was a span of 5 bases. The CDR3 is 13 residues long. Looked up from germline, CDR1 is SGDLS and CDR2 is YYNGEE. As DNA, the CDR3 is TGTGCCAGCAGCGTGGATATGAACACTGAAGCTTTCTTT. This gives the protein CASSVDMNTEAFF.

This clonotype was counted ten times or more. The CDR3 spells CASSLTKSYNEQFF. CDR3 coding DNA: TGTGCCAGCAGCTTGACTAAGTCCTACAATGAGCAGTTCTTC. The gene calls are TRBV6-2 or TRBV6-3 and TRBJ2-1; TRBD2 is a possible D gene (5 bases). CDR1 MNHEY and CDR2 SVGEGT come from the germline V gene. V lost 6 bases and J 1 base, leaving 10 bases between the germline ends. The CDR3 totals 14 residues.